This T cell receptor beta chain came from a study of early T cells in non-severe SARS-CoV-2 infection. Study-wide context: Bulk RNA isolated from unsorted whole blood underwent sequencing; chains were not paired. Broader study findings: In VDJdb matching, anti-spike CD8 responses were favored while private and CD4 specificities went missing.

Unique molecular identifiers tagged individual cDNA molecules. TCRdb used MiXCR to reprocess the 5' RACE reads, holding one entry per CDR3 protein. Counted here are 80,000 to 100,000 distinct CDR3 sequences, approximately 14% occurring once; the ten biggest clones make up 6% to 7.5%. Trimming removed 6 bases from V and 8 bases from J; junction bases left unmatched: 11. The CDR3 is 15 residues long. Comment on this clonotype: The target antigen is unknown.

What was sequenced was whole blood. This sequence joins TRBV12-3 or TRBV12-4 and TRBJ2-2; TRBD2 agrees at 8 bases. This clonotype originated in an adult who was a healthcare worker with PCR-confirmed SARS-CoV-2 infection or an uninfected control (not recorded which). The CDR3 coding sequence is TGTGCCAGCAGCCTGAGCGGGGGAGTGGCGGGGGAGCTGTTTTTT. Its protein product is CASSLSGGVAGELFF.